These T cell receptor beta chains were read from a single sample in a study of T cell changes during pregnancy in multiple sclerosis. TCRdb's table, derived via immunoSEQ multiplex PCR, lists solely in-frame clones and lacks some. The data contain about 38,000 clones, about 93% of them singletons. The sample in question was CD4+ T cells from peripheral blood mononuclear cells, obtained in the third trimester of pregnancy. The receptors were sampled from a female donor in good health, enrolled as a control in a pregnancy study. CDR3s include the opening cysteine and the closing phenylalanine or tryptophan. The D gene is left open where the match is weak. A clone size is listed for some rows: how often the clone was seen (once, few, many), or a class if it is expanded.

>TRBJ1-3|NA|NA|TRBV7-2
CASSLAPGTGNTIYF
TGTGCCAGCAGCTTAGCTCCAGGGACTGGAAACACCATATATTTT
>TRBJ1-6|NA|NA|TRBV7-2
CASSLALYGGNSPLHF
TGTGCCAGCAGCTTAGCGCTATACGGTGGTAATTCACCCCTCCACTTT
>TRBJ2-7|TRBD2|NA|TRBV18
CASSPSGSSYEQYF
TGTGCCAGCTCACCTAGCGGGAGCTCCTACGAGCAGTACTTC
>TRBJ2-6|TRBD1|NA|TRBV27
CASSLGRSPGQVISGANVLTF
TGTGCCAGCAGTTTAGGGAGGAGTCCGGGACAGGTGATCTCTGGGGCCAACGTCCTGACTTTC
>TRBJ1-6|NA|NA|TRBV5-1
CASSLDAATFSPLHF
TGCGCCAGCAGCTTGGACGCTGCAACATTTTCACCCCTCCACTTT
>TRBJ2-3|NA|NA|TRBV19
CASAGTSTDTQYF
TGTGCCAGTGCGGGGACTAGCACAGATACGCAGTATTTT
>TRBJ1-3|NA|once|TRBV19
CASSPLQTGGSGNTIYF
TGTGCCAGTAGTCCCCTCCAAACCGGGGGCTCTGGAAACACCATATATTTT
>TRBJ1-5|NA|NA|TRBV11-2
CASSEGHNRRSNQPQHF
TGTGCCAGCAGCGAAGGACACAACAGGCGTAGCAATCAGCCCCAGCATTTT
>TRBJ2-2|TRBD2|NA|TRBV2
CASSEASGVTGELFF
TGTGCCAGCAGTGAAGCTAGCGGGGTCACCGGGGAGCTGTTTTTT
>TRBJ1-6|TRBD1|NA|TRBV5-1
CASRRQRTGANTSPLHF
TGCGCCAGCAGGAGACAGCGAACAGGGGCGAATACTTCACCCCTCCACTTT
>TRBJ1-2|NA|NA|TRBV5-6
CASSLVGGGGYTF
TGTGCCAGCAGCTTGGTAGGGGGTGGAGGCTACACCTTC
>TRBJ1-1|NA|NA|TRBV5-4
CASTGGVYGDTEAFF
TGTGCCAGCACGGGGGGGGTATACGGGGACACTGAAGCTTTCTTT
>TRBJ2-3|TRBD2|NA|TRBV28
CASSLFGAGDRDTQYF
TGTGCCAGCAGTCTATTCGGAGCGGGAGATCGAGATACGCAGTATTTT
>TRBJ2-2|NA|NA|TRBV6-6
CASRSQGGELFF
TGTGCCAGCAGATCCCAGGGAGGGGAGCTGTTTTTT
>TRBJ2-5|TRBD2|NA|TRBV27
CASNAGLAGAQETQYF
TGTGCCAGCAACGCAGGACTAGCGGGAGCGCAAGAGACCCAGTACTTC
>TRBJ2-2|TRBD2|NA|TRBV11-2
CASSFSAGLGGTGELFF
TGTGCCAGCAGCTTTTCCGCGGGACTAGGGGGCACCGGGGAGCTGTTTTTT
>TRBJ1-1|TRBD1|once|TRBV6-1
CASGQVINTEAFF
TGTGCCAGCGGACAGGTTATTAACACTGAAGCTTTCTTT
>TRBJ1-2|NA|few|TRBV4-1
CASSQIDLTLSSSLLYGYTF
TGCGCCAGCAGCCAAATCGATCTCACACTATCCTCATCCCTCCTCTATGGCTACACCTTC
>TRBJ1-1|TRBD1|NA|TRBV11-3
CASRPPDRGTEAFF
TGTGCCAGCAGACCCCCCGACAGGGGCACTGAAGCTTTCTTT
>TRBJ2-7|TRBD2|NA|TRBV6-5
CASRRLAGSYEQYF
TGTGCCAGCAGACGGTTAGCGGGCTCCTACGAGCAGTACTTC
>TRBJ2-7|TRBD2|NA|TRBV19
CASSRLAEPYEQYF
TGTGCCAGTAGTAGACTAGCGGAACCCTACGAGCAGTACTTC
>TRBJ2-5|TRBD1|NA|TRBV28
CASRGEGTEKETQYF
TGTGCCAGCAGGGGGGAAGGGACAGAAAAAGAGACCCAGTACTTC
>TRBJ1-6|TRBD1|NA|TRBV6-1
CASSVPTGGAGSPLHF
TGTGCCAGCAGTGTCCCGACAGGGGGCGCGGGGTCACCCCTCCACTTT
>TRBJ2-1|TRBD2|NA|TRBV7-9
CASSLSGRGDEQFF
TGTGCCAGCAGCTTGAGCGGGAGGGGCGATGAGCAGTTCTTC
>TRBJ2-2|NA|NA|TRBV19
CASSPPVQGTTGELFF
TGTGCCAGTAGCCCCCCGGTTCAGGGGACAACCGGGGAGCTGTTTTTT
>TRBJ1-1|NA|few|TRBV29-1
CSVARGSNTEAFF
TGCAGCGTTGCTAGGGGATCTAACACTGAAGCTTTCTTT
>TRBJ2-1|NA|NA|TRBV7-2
CASSLARLVNVEQFF
TGTGCCAGCAGCTTAGCGCGCCTAGTGAACGTTGAGCAGTTCTTC
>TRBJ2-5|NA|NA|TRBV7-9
CASSSGRGYQETQYF
TGTGCCAGCAGCTCTGGGAGGGGGTACCAAGAGACCCAGTACTTC